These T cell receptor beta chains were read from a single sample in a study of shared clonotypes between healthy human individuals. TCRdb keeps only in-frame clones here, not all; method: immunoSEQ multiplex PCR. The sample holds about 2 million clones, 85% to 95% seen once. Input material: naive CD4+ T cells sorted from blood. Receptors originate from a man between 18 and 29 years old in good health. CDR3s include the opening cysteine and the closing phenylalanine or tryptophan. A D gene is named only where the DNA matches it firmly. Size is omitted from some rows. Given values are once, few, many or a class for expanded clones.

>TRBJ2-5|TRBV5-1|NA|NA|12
CASGGARETQYF
TGCGCCAGCGGGGGGGCCCGGGAGACCCAGTACTTC
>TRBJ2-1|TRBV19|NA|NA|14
CASSIISSYNEQFF
TGTGCCAGTAGTATAATTAGCAGTTACAATGAGCAGTTCTTC
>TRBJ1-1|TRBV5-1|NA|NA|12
CASSQEAGEAFF
TGCGCCAGCTCACAGGAGGCTGGTGAAGCTTTCTTT
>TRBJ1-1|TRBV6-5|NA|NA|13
CASTREGNTEAFF
TGTGCCAGCACGAGGGAGGGGAACACTGAAGCTTTCTTT
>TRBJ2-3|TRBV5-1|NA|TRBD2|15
CASSAGDSDTDTQYF
TGCGCCAGCAGCGCGGGGGACTCCGACACAGATACGCAGTATTTT
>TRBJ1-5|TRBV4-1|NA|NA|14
CASSLTMSRQPQHF
TGCGCCAGCAGCCTAACCATGAGTCGGCAGCCCCAGCATTTT
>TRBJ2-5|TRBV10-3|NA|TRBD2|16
CAISDPSGRAGETQYF
TGTGCCATCAGTGACCCAAGCGGGAGGGCCGGAGAGACCCAGTACTTC
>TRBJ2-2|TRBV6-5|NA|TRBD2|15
CASSRDYQNTGELFF
TGTGCCAGCAGTCGGGACTACCAGAACACCGGGGAGCTGTTTTTT
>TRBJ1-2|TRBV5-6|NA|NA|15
CASSLGPWAGDGYTF
TGTGCCAGCAGCTTGGGTCCTTGGGCGGGGGACGGCTACACCTTC
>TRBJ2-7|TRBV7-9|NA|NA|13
CASSPDLATEQYF
TGTGCCAGCAGCCCGGATTTAGCAACCGAGCAGTACTTC
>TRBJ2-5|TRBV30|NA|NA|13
CAWSRTVGETQYF
TGTGCCTGGAGTCGGACAGTGGGAGAGACCCAGTACTTC
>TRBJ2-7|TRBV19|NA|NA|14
CASSLAGSVYEQYF
TGTGCCAGTAGCCTCGCAGGGAGTGTATACGAGCAGTACTTC
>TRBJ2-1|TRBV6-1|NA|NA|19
CASSEWRAGLSPYYNEQFF
TGTGCCAGCAGTGAATGGCGAGCGGGTCTTTCCCCCTATTACAATGAGCAGTTCTTC
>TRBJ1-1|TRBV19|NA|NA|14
CASTPGRTNTEAFF
TGTGCCAGTACCCCGGGGAGGACGAACACTGAAGCTTTCTTT
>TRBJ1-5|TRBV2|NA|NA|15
CASRETVNSNQPQHF
TGTGCCAGCAGGGAGACAGTTAATAGCAATCAGCCCCAGCATTTT
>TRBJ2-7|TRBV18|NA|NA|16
CASSPPSGSGAYEQYF
TGTGCCAGCTCACCCCCCTCCGGTAGCGGTGCCTACGAGCAGTACTTC
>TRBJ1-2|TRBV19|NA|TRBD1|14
CASSTGQINYGYTF
TGTGCCAGTAGTACGGGACAGATTAACTATGGCTACACCTTC
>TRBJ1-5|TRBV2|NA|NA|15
CASSPGQASNQPQHF
TGTGCCAGCAGTCCGGGACAAGCTAGCAATCAGCCCCAGCATTTT
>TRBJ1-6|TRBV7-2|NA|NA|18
CASSYRTGQSSYNSPLHF
TGTGCCAGCAGCTACCGCACAGGGCAAAGCTCCTATAATTCACCCCTCCACTTT
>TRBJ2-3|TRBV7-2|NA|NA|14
CASSSGEGTDTQYF
TGTGCCAGCAGCTCCGGAGAGGGCACAGATACGCAGTATTTT
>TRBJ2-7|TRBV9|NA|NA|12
CASPLGTPSQYF
TGTGCCAGCCCCCTAGGGACGCCCTCCCAGTACTTC
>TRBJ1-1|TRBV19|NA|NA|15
CASSTRGTDPLGAFF
TGTGCCAGTAGTACACGGGGGACGGACCCGTTGGGAGCTTTCTTT
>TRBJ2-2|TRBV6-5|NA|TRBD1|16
CASSYDRGHGTGELFF
TGTGCCAGCAGTTACGATAGGGGGCACGGCACCGGGGAGCTGTTTTTT
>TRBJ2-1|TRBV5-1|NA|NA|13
CASSLRLGNEQFF
TGCGCCAGCAGCTTGCGACTAGGGAATGAGCAGTTCTTC
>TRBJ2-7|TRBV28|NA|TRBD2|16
CASSENGLAGSYEQYF
TGTGCCAGCAGTGAAAACGGACTAGCGGGGTCCTACGAGCAGTACTTC
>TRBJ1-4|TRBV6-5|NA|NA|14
CASRVGVANEKLFF
TGTGCCAGCAGGGTAGGGGTGGCAAATGAAAAACTGTTTTTT
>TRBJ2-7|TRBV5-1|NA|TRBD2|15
CASSVKTSGGYEQYF
TGCGCCAGCAGCGTCAAGACTAGCGGGGGCTACGAGCAGTACTTC
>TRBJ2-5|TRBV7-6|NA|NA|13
CASSSSGPETQYF
TGTGCCAGCAGCTCCAGCGGGCCGGAGACCCAGTACTTC
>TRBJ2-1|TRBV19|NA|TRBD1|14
CASSTVRDSHEQFF
TGTGCCAGTAGTACCGTCCGGGACAGCCATGAGCAGTTCTTC
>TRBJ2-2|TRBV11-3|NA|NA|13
CASSWGNPGELFF
TGTGCCAGCAGTTGGGGGAACCCCGGGGAGCTGTTTTTT
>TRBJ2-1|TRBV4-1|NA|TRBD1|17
CASSQGQGAEAWNEQFF
TGCGCCAGCAGCCAGGGACAGGGGGCTGAGGCTTGGAATGAGCAGTTCTTC
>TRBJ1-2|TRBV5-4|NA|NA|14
CASSLGAVAYGYTF
TGTGCCAGCAGCTTGGGAGCAGTTGCCTATGGCTACACCTTC
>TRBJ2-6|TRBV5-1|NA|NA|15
CASSPNLSGANVLTF
TGCGCCAGCAGCCCCAATTTATCTGGGGCCAACGTCCTGACTTTC
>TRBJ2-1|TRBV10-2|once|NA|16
CASSDFVDFIYNEQFF
TGCGCCAGCAGTGACTTTGTAGATTTTATCTACAATGAGCAGTTCTTC
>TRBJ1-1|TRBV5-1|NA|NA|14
CASSLDRMNTEAFF
TGCGCCAGCAGCTTGGACAGAATGAACACTGAAGCTTTCTTT
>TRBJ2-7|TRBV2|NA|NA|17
CASSENINVSTLDEQYF
TGTGCCAGCAGTGAAAATATTAATGTCAGCACCCTGGACGAGCAGTACTTC
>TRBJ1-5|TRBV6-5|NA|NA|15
CASSMVAYSNQPQHF
TGTGCCAGCAGTATGGTAGCTTATAGCAATCAGCCCCAGCATTTT
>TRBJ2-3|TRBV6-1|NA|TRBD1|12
CASTRGRDTQYF
TGTGCCAGCACCAGGGGGCGGGATACGCAGTATTTT
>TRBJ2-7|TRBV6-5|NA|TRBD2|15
CASSLGLAGSYEQYF
TGTGCCAGCAGTTTGGGACTAGCGGGCTCCTACGAGCAGTACTTC
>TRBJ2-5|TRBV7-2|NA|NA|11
CASNLGETQYF
TGTGCCAGCAACTTAGGCGAGACCCAGTACTTC
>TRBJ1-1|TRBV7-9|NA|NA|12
CASSLDTLAAFF
TGTGCCAGCAGCTTAGACACCCTAGCAGCTTTCTTT
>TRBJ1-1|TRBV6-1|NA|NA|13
CASSTTVNTEAFF
TGTGCCAGCAGTACCACAGTGAACACTGAAGCTTTCTTT